The clone carrying this TCR beta chain has a handful of counts. Alongside a J-beta primer mix, a sample-barcoded 5' primer served in a second PCR lasting about 7 to 12 cycles. TCRdb recomputed calls from the 5' RACE reads with MiXCR, one row per CDR3 protein. The data hold 660,000 or so distinct CDR3 sequences, with roughly 53% observed a single time. This sample stems from a study of blood T cells in healthy people across ages. Germline V lookup: CDR1 DFQATT, CDR2 SNEGSKA (reference sequence). With 6 bases removed from V and 6 bases from J, the gap between germline ends came to 21 bases. The CDR3 contains 14 residues. The authors drew around 9.3 milliliters of peripheral blood from each donor.

This chain uses TRBV20-1 with TRBJ2-7; the D is unclear. Sequencing input: blood. This receptor was taken from a man between 60 and 70 years old in good health. This CDR3 is CSAARTGPKREQYF. For the CDR3, the DNA is TGCAGTGCGGCACGAACCGGGCCCAAACGCGAGCAGTACTTC.